This entry features one T cell receptor beta chain sequence. Its specificity is not known. The data stem from a study of cytomegalovirus exposure and HLA in healthy donors. Study in general: Unique TCR beta sequences numbering some 120 million came from about 180 million T cells in an earlier analysis. The study's findings and limits: Earlier findings revealed that most TCR beta V segments proved productive either about 87% or about 30% of the time.

This CDR3 contains 16 residues. Germline CDR1 is SEHNR and CDR2 is FQNEAQ (reference sequence). Trimming at V came to 5 bases and at J to 1 base, leaving 7 bases not matched to a gene. The PCR employed 60 Vbeta primers together with 13 Jbeta primers. Profiling relied on immunoSEQ multiplex PCR, and the TCRdb table lists in-frame clones only, not all of them. This table holds some 130,000 clones, around 71% found once. V gene TRBV7-9 combines with J gene TRBJ1-1; the match to TRBD1 covers 10 bases. The sequenced sample was PBMCs. The TCR sequence derives from a woman in her sixties in good health and CMV-seropositive. CDR3 amino acids: CASSGTGESWNTEAFF. The CDR3 DNA is TGTGCCAGCAGCGGGACAGGGGAGTCGTGGAACACTGAAGCTTTCTTT.